A selection of T cell receptor beta chains follows, all from one sample in a study of T cell responses to AZD1222 COVID-19 vaccine. Only in-frame clones appear in the TCRdb table, and some are missing; sequencing was by immunoSEQ multiplex PCR. This table holds 100,000 or so clones, about 90% found once. This specimen was peripheral blood, taken on day 0 of MenACWY control vaccination. The receptors derive from an adult in good health. Both conserved end residues are part of each CDR3.

J gene	V gene	CDR3 protein
TRBJ2-1	TRBV28	CASSLRREVSNEQFF
TRBJ1-5	TRBV4-2	CASSQTPGQDGPQHF
TRBJ1-3	TRBV5-5	CASSPPGALGRDTIYF
TRBJ2-3	TRBV5-5	CASSYGGTDTQYF
TRBJ2-7	TRBV6-5	CASSQDMNYEQYF
TRBJ1-5	TRBV28	CASRSLLSPQHF
TRBJ1-1	TRBV18	CASSPESSNTEAFF
TRBJ2-5	TRBV6-4	CASSEDYGALQETQYF
TRBJ1-6	TRBV7-9	CASSLGNNNSPLHF
TRBJ1-2	TRBV28	CASSWTDYGYTF
TRBJ1-5	TRBV30	CAWSPPTGSNQPQHF
TRBJ1-2	TRBV7-2	CASSLSGGGPLTNYGYTF
TRBJ1-1	TRBV18	CASSLNAGGTEAFF
TRBJ1-5	TRBV7-2	CASSSANQPQHF
TRBJ2-2	TRBV19	CASSTTGANTGELFF
TRBJ1-4	TRBV2	CASSEGTGAEKLFF
TRBJ2-1	TRBV11-3	CASSLGSWNEQFF
TRBJ1-3	TRBV2	CASSPQGAGNTIYF
TRBJ1-3	TRBV30	CAWGTGNTIYF
TRBJ2-3	TRBV12-5	CASGEGATDTQYF
TRBJ1-4	TRBV6-4	CASRRDASTNEKLFF
TRBJ2-3	TRBV28	CASGLYSTDTQYF
TRBJ1-2	TRBV19	CASSLGPQAYGYTF
TRBJ1-1	TRBV7-2	CASSFSGQLNTEAFF
TRBJ1-3	TRBV3-1/TRBV3-2	CASSQAGGGIGNTIYF
TRBJ1-1	TRBV21-1	CASSKGRPQRTEAFF
TRBJ1-2	TRBV30	CAWGSTGAWYGYTF
TRBJ2-1	TRBV7-8	CASSRHERGALGSSYNEQFF